Following are 7 T cell receptor beta chains from one sample sequenced in a study of Graves' ophthalmopathy and Graves' hyperthyroidism. Amplified material comprised TCR beta CDR3 regions derived from RNA transcripts. Second-round multiplex PCR came after first-round RT-PCR with HTBI primers. TCRdb reprocessed the multiplex PCR reads with MiXCR, giving one entry per CDR3 protein. The sample includes 400,000 or so distinct CDR3 sequences, 15% to 17% seen only once; the top ten take around 7%. The sample taken for sequencing was peripheral blood. The receptors stem from a woman between 18 and 29 years old with stable Graves' hyperthyroidism.

The sample holds many counts of this clonotype. The chain is built from TRBV6-2 or TRBV6-3 and TRBJ1-1, with D possibly matching TRBD1 (5 bases). Germline-derived CDR1 and CDR2 are MNHEY and SVGEGT. The CDR3 extends over 16 amino acids. The V and J ends lost 6 bases and 0 bases respectively, with 17 bases between them. The DNA for the CDR3 is TGTGCCAGCAGCCGCCCGGGACGCCCGGTGAACACTGAAGCTTTCTTT. This codes for CASSRPGRPVNTEAFF.

At least ten counts were recorded for this clonotype. The chain employs TRBV28 and TRBJ2-5; 9 bases are shared with TRBD1. Losses at the gene ends were 6 bases for V and 4 bases for J; bases not matched to a gene: 9. The CDR3 consists of 15 residues. Germline CDR1 MDHEN, CDR2 SYDVKM. CDR3 region: CASSPRQGGRETQYF. As DNA, the CDR3 is TGTGCCAGCAGCCCTCGACAGGGGGGAAGAGAGACCCAGTACTTC.

In this sample, this clonotype turned up many times. The V call is TRBV7-2, the J call TRBJ2-2, with TRBD1 identical over 7 bases. The CDR3 has 15 amino acids. With V trimmed by 2 bases and J by 3 bases, 3 bases remained unmatched. Germline assignment: CDR1 SGHTA and CDR2 FQGNSA. The CDR3 reads CASSLRGRDTGELFF. The CDR3 nucleotides read TGTGCCAGCAGCTTAAGGGGGCGGGACACCGGGGAGCTGTTTTTT.

This clonotype has ten or more counts. The V gene is TRBV28, the J gene TRBJ2-7; D not resolved. The CDR3 is 15 amino acids. CDR1 and CDR2 from the germline V gene are MDHEN and SYDVKM. The V gene lost 2 bases and the J gene lost 4 bases, with 15 bases spanning the gap. The CDR3 here is CASSLRIRRIYEQYF. The CDR3, as DNA: TGTGCCAGCAGTTTACGGATCAGGAGAATTTACGAGCAGTACTTC.

This chain links TRBV9 with TRBJ1-1, with a tentative D call TRBD1 (6 bases). This CDR3 region has 15 residues. Looked up from germline, CDR1 is SGDLS and CDR2 is YYNGEE. Trimming removed 4 bases at V and 4 bases at J, with 17 bases between. CDR3 DNA: TGTGCCAGCAGCCCGCTAGGCGGAGGGGGCACTGAAGCTTTCTTT. Protein product: CASSPLGGGGTEAFF.

This clonotype was picked up many times. The rearrangement links TRBV25-1 to TRBJ1-1; 11 bases map to TRBD1. V was pared by 8 bases and J by 4 bases, with 6 bases of the junction left unmatched. This CDR3 spans 14 amino acids. The germline V gene encodes CDR1 MGHDK and CDR2 SYGVNS. The DNA of the CDR3 is TGTGCCAGCCGGGACAGGGGGTTTATCACTGAAGCTTTCTTT. The encoded protein is CASRDRGFITEAFF. The variable domain in full, with the rest retrieved from reference TRBV25-1 and TRBJ1-1, is EADIYQTPRYLVIGTGKKITLECSQTMGHDKMYWYQQDPGMELHLIHYSYGVNSTEKGDLSSESTVSRIRTEHFPLTLESARPSHTSQYLCASRDRGFITEAFFGQGTRLTVV.

At least ten counts were recorded for this clonotype. This chain connects TRBV6-2 or TRBV6-3 to TRBJ2-7; D remains ambiguous. Germline assignment: CDR1 MNHEY and CDR2 SVGEGT. Trimming took 4 bases from V and 2 from J, leaving 3 bases between them. This CDR3 is built from 11 residues. The CDR3 DNA reads TGTGCCAGCAGTTTTCCCTACGAGCAGTACTTC. Translation gives CASSFPYEQYF.